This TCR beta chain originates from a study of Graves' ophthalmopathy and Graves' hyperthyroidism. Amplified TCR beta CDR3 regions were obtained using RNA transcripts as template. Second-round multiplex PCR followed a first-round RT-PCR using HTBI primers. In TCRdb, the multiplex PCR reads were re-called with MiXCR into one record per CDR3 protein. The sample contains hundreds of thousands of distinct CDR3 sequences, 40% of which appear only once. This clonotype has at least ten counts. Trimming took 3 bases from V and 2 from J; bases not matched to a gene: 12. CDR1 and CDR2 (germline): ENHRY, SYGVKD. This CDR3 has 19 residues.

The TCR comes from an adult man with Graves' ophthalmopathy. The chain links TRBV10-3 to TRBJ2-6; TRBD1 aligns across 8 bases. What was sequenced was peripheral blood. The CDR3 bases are TGTGCCATCAGTGACCAACTCGGGACAGGATGGACTGGGGCCAACGTCCTGACTTTC. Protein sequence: CAISDQLGTGWTGANVLTF.